This is a list of T cell receptor beta chains from one sample in a study of neurological immune-mediated disorders. TCRdb fed the 5' RACE reads into MiXCR, producing one record per CDR3 protein. The sample includes 40,000 to 45,000 distinct CDR3 sequences, 10% to 15% of them seen just once. Material: PBMCs. These receptors originate from a female donor in good health. Both conserved end residues are part of each CDR3. The order of the fields is J gene, D gene, V gene, clone size, CDR3 DNA, CDR3 protein. The D gene is left open where the match is weak. Clone size appears in some rows only: once, few, many, or a class for an expanded clone.

TRBJ1-1 | TRBD1 | TRBV5-1 | many | TGCGCCAGCAGCTTGGGTGTGACAGGGAAAACTGAAGCTTTCTTT | CASSLGVTGKTEAFF
TRBJ2-1 | TRBD2 | TRBV7-9 | many | TGTGCCAGCAGCCCTCGAGCGGGGTCCTACAATGAGCAGTTCTTC | CASSPRAGSYNEQFF
TRBJ2-3 | - | TRBV29-1 | medium-sized | TGCAGCGTGGGGACCGGGGTCTCTCTTTACTACACAGATACGCAGTATTTT | CSVGTGVSLYYTDTQYF
TRBJ1-2 | TRBD1 | TRBV5-1 | many | TGCGCCAGCAGCTCGAAACAACCGGGACAGAACTATGGCTACACCTTC | CASSSKQPGQNYGYTF
TRBJ2-1 | TRBD1 | TRBV7-3 | many | TGTGCCAGCAGCTTAAGTAGTACAGGGGGCTTGGATGAGCAGTTCTTC | CASSLSSTGGLDEQFF
TRBJ2-7 | TRBD1 | TRBV5-1 | many | TGCGCCAGCAGCACCACCAGTACAGGGGGTTACTCCTACGAGCAGTACTTC | CASSTTSTGGYSYEQYF
TRBJ2-1 | - | TRBV5-5 | once | TGTGCCAGCAGCTTGTGGGGCATAAGGAATGAGCAGTTCTTC | CASSLWGIRNEQFF
TRBJ1-3 | - | TRBV7-9 | many | TGTGCCAGCAGCATGGGACGGCCTCTGGGTGGAAACACCATATATTTT | CASSMGRPLGGNTIYF
TRBJ1-1 | - | TRBV27 | many | TGTGCCAGCAGTTTAACCCGGTGGAACACTGAAGCTTTCTTT | CASSLTRWNTEAFF
TRBJ1-2 | - | TRBV29-1 | many | TGCAGCGTTGGCACAGGGACTAGAACCTATGGCTACACCTTC | CSVGTGTRTYGYTF
TRBJ2-5 | TRBD1 | TRBV5-1 | many | TGCGCCAGCAGCGGCGGGACAGGGGGCCAAGAGACCCAGTACTTC | CASSGGTGGQETQYF
TRBJ2-7 | TRBD2 | TRBV18 | many | TGTGCCAGCTCACCACTAGCGGGGTACGAGCAGTACTTC | CASSPLAGYEQYF
TRBJ2-7 | - | TRBV12-3/TRBV12-4 | - | TGTGCCAACAGTTTCACAGGAAGGGCTTCCTACGAGCAGTACTTC | CANSFTGRASYEQYF
TRBJ1-1 | - | TRBV5-1 | many | TGCGCCAGCAGGGACAGTTCGAACACTGAAGCTTTCTTT | CASRDSSNTEAFF